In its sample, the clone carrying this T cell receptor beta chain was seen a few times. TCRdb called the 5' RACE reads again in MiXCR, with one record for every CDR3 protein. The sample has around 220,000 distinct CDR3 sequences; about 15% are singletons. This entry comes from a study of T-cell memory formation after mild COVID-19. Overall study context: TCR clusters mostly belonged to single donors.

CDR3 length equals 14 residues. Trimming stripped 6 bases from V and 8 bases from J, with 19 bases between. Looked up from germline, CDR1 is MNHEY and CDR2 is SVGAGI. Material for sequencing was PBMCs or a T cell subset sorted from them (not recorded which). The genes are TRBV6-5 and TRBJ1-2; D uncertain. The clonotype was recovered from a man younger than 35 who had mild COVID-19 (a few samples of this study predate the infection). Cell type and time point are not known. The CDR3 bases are TGTGCCAGCAGGGTCCCAGGACGCCTGAGGGGCTACACCTTC. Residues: CASRVPGRLRGYTF.